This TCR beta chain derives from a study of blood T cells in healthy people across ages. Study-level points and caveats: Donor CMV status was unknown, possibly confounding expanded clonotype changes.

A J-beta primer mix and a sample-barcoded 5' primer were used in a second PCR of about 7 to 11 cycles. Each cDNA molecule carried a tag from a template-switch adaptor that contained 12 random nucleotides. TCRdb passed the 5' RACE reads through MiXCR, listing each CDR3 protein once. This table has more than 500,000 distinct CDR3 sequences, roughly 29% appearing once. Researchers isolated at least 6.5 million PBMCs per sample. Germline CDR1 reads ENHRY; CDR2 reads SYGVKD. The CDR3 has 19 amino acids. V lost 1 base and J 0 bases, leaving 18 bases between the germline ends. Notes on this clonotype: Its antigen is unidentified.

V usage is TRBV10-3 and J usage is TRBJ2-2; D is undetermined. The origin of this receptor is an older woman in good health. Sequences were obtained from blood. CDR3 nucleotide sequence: TGTGCCATCAGTGAGTGGCTGGGCCGGTTGACTCCGAACACCGGGGAGCTGTTTTTT. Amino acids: CAISEWLGRLTPNTGELFF.